This T cell receptor beta chain was obtained from a study of cytomegalovirus exposure and HLA in healthy donors. Overall study: Earlier sequencing of some 190 million T cells yielded roughly 120 million unique TCR beta sequences. Study-wide findings and caveats: A later analysis reportedly found fewer N-insertions in an Asian-associated ancestry cluster than the roughly 670-donor mean.

This clone was seen only a few times. Its cognate antigen is unknown. In germline, CDR1 is LNHNV, CDR2 YYDKDF (reference sequence). J gave up 0 bases and V 5 bases, and 6 bases lay outside the gene matches. CDR3 length: 16 amino acids. The donors gave bone marrow, and they were healthy. It was with 60 Vbeta and 13 Jbeta primers that the PCR ran. The repertoire was sequenced with immunoSEQ multiplex PCR; TCRdb's copy has only in-frame clones and lacks some. The table includes 70,000 or so clones, approximately 78% detected once. This TCR came from a young man in good health and CMV-seronegative. The chain has TRBV15 and TRBJ2-3, with TRBD1 matching over 9 bases. Sequenced material: PBMCs. CDR3 bases: TGTGCCACCAGCGTGGACAGGGGCTCCAGCACAGATACGCAGTATTTT. Its translation is CATSVDRGSSTDTQYF. Based on the CDR3 plus reference TRBV15 and TRBJ2-3, the full variable domain is DAMVIQNPRYQVTQFGKPVTLSCSQTLNHNVMYWYQQKSSQAPKLLFHYYDKDFNNEADTPDNFQSRRPNTSFCFLDIRSPGLGDTAMYLCATSVDRGSSTDTQYFGPGTRLTVL.